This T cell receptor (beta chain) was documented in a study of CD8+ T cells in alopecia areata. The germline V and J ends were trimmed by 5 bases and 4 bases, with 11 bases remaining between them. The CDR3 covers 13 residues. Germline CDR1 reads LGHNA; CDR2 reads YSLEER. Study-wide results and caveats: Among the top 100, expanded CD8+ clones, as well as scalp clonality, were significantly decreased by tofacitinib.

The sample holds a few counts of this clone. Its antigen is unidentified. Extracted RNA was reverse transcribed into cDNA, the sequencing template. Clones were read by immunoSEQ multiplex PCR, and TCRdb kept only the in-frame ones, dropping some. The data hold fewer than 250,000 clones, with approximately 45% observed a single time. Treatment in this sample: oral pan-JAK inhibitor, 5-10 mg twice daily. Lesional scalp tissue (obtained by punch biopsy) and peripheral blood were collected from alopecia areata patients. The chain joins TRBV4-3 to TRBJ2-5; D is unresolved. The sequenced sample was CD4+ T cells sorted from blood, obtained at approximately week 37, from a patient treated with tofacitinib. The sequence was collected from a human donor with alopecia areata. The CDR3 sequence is CASSSKWGETQYF. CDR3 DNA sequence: TGCGCCAGCAGCTCCAAGTGGGGAGAGACCCAGTACTTC.